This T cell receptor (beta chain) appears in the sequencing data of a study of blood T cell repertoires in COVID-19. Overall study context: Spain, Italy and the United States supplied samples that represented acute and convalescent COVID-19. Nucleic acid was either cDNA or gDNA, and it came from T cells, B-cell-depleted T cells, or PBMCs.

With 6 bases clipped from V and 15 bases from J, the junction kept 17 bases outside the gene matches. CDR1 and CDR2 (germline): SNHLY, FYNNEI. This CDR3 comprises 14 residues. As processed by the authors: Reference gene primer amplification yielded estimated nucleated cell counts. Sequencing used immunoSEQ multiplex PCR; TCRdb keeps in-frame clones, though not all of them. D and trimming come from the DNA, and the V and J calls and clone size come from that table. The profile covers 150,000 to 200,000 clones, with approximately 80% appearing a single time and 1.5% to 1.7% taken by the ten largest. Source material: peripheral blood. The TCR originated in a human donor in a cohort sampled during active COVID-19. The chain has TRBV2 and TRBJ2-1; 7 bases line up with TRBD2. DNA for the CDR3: TGTGCCAGCAGATTGGAACTAGCGCGGGTCGGGTTGTTCTTC. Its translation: CASRLELARVGLFF.